The 23 T cell receptor beta chains given below trace back to one sample, sequenced in a study of PD-L1 blockade in urothelial cancer. The sample's time point: pretreatment peripheral blood. TCRdb's copy holds only in-frame clones and misses some; the assay was immunoSEQ multiplex PCR. The sample holds about 50,000 clones; under 90% are singletons and the top ten take more than 3%. The sequenced sample was PBMCs, obtained around atezolizumab (anti-PD-L1) treatment. These receptors were collected from a man between 65 and 80 years old with urothelial cancer.

This chain joins TRBV4-3 and TRBJ2-1; 10 nucleotides agree with TRBD1. CDR1 is LGHNA, CDR2 YSLEER, per germline. CDR3 length equals 15 residues. The junction had 7 bases not matched to a gene; V was cut back by 4 bases and J by 7 bases. CDR3 nucleotide sequence: TGCGCCAGCAGCCCCGGGACAGGGGTTCTAAATGAGCAGTTCTTC. Its translation is CASSPGTGVLNEQFF.

This clone has only one observation. CDR3 coding DNA: TGTGCCATCAGTGAGTTCGGGACTTCCTACGAGCAGTACTTC. Translated, it gives CAISEFGTSYEQYF. The chain is built from TRBV10-3 and TRBJ2-7; maybe TRBD2 (6 bases). Germline loops: CDR1 ENHRY, CDR2 SYGVKD. V lost 1 base and J 1 base, leaving 8 bases between the germline ends. The CDR3 runs to 14 residues.

The chain has TRBV6-4 and TRBJ2-3; 8 nucleotides line up with TRBD2. This CDR3 region has 14 residues. CDR1 and CDR2 (germline): MRHNA, SNTAGT. J gave up 5 bases and V 4 bases, and 5 bases lay outside the gene matches. The CDR3 spells CASSASGSGDTQYF. The CDR3 DNA is TGTGCCAGCAGTGCGAGCGGGAGTGGAGATACGCAGTATTTT.

The chain uses TRBV28 and TRBJ2-3; no clear D gene. Per germline, CDR1 MDHEN and CDR2 SYDVKM. The length of the CDR3 is 13 residues. The V end was cut by 6 bases, the J end by 2 bases, with 9 bases between. The CDR3 DNA reads TGTGCCAGCAGCCTTTTACACACAGATACGCAGTATTTT. Its protein is CASSLLHTDTQYF.

The J gene is TRBJ1-2, the V gene TRBV6-1; perhaps TRBD1 as D (5 bases). CDR1 MNHNS and CDR2 SASEGT come from the germline V gene. CDR3 length equals 14 residues. With 2 bases removed from V and 5 bases from J, the gap between germline ends came to 12 bases. The chain's CDR3 is CASSESSTAYGYTF. CDR3 in DNA: TGTGCCAGCAGTGAATCTTCGACAGCGTATGGCTACACCTTC.

This chain joins TRBV30 and TRBJ2-1; TRBD2 matches at 7 bases. The CDR3 length is 12 residues. The V segment lost 2 bases and the J segment 7 bases; nucleotides outside the gene matches: 2. Germline CDR1 reads GTSNPN; CDR2 reads SVGIG (reference sequence). The CDR3 region has the DNA TGTGCCTGGAGTCCGGGGGGTAATGAGCAGTTCTTC. Its translation: CAWSPGGNEQFF.

In this sample, this clone turned up once. V and J are TRBV9 and TRBJ1-1; 8 bases align to TRBD1. The CDR3 is 14 residues long. Unmatched junction bases numbered 2, after V lost 2 bases and J lost 2 bases. Looked up from germline, CDR1 is SGDLS and CDR2 is YYNGEE. The CDR3 loop is CASSVTGGNTEAFF. DNA of the CDR3: TGTGCCAGCAGCGTCACAGGGGGTAACACTGAAGCTTTCTTT.

This clone was counted once. CDR3 DNA sequence: TGTGCCAGCAGAGTGACAGATAGTAACTATGGCTACACCTTC. Its protein is CASRVTDSNYGYTF. The chain joins TRBV5-5 to TRBJ1-2; D may be TRBD1 (5 bases). The CDR3 runs to 14 residues. Trimming took 5 bases from V and 1 from J, leaving 12 bases between them. The germline gives CDR1 SGHKS, CDR2 YYEKEE (reference sequence).

In its sample, this clone was seen a few times. The gene calls are TRBV5-4 and TRBJ2-7; maybe TRBD2 (5 bases). Per germline, CDR1 SGHNT and CDR2 YYREEE (reference sequence). Trimming took 3 bases from V and 7 from J, leaving 23 bases between them. There are 16 residues in the CDR3. This chain's CDR3 is CASSSEEQRVTGEQYF. The DNA of the CDR3 is TGTGCCAGCAGCTCAGAGGAACAGAGGGTCACGGGGGAGCAGTACTTC.

V usage is TRBV5-1 and J usage is TRBJ1-3; D gene unclear. Between the trimmed V and J ends, which lost 4 bases and 2 bases, there was a span of 16 bases. Germline CDR1 and CDR2: SGHRS and YFSETQ. The CDR3 totals 16 residues. DNA for the CDR3: TGCGCCAGCAGCCGCCGCAGCGGGGAACCTGGAAACACCATATATTTT. It specifies CASSRRSGEPGNTIYF.

This clone has just one count. The rearrangement joins TRBV28 to TRBJ1-2, with 7 bases aligning to TRBD1. Trimming removed 7 bases from V and 6 bases from J; junction bases left unmatched: 11. This CDR3 is 14 amino acids long. Germline CDR1 reads MDHEN; CDR2 reads SYDVKM. Here the CDR3 reads CASTPSGDRDGYTF. CDR3 bases: TGTGCCAGCACCCCAAGTGGGGACAGAGATGGCTACACCTTC.

V gene TRBV5-1 combines with J gene TRBJ2-2; 8 positions match TRBD1. Germline trimming cut 0 bases from V and 5 bases from J; bases unmatched to any gene: 6. This CDR3 comprises 16 residues. Per germline, CDR1 SGHRS and CDR2 YFSETQ. The CDR3 protein is CASSLEPGGRTGELFF. DNA of the CDR3: TGCGCCAGCAGCTTGGAGCCAGGGGGCCGAACCGGGGAGCTGTTTTTT.

The CDR3 sequence is CASSLAGADTEAFF. In DNA, the CDR3 is TGTGCCAGCAGCCTCGCGGGCGCGGACACTGAAGCTTTCTTT. The J gene is TRBJ1-1, the V gene TRBV7-6; D gene uncertain. This CDR3 is 14 amino acids long. Germline CDR1 SGHVS, CDR2 FNYEAQ. The V end was cut by 5 bases, the J end by 3 bases, with 13 bases between.

Only a few counts were recorded for this clone. The J gene is TRBJ2-5, the V gene TRBV28, with TRBD1 as a possible D gene (5 bases). This CDR3 contains 12 residues. Germline assignment: CDR1 MDHEN and CDR2 SYDVKM. With 8 bases removed from V and 5 bases from J, the gap between germline ends came to 12 bases. The DNA of the CDR3 is TGTGCCAGCCGCAGCCCAGGGGAGACCCAGTACTTC. Protein sequence: CASRSPGETQYF.

The chain combines TRBV5-1 with TRBJ2-5; 9 bases align to TRBD1. Per germline, CDR1 SGHRS and CDR2 YFSETQ. J gave up 0 bases and V 4 bases, and 10 bases lay outside the gene matches. This CDR3 is 17 amino acids long. The CDR3 DNA is TGCGCCAGCAGCGTGGCACCGGGACAGGGTTACCAAGAGACCCAGTACTTC. This gives the protein CASSVAPGQGYQETQYF.

The V gene is TRBV28, the J gene TRBJ1-5; weak D call: TRBD1 (5 bases). CDR1 and CDR2 from the germline V gene are MDHEN and SYDVKM. This CDR3 is built from 14 residues. The V end lost 5 bases, the J end lost 1 base, and 9 bases lay between the germline ends. CDR3 residues: CASSQGGSNQPQHF. CDR3 DNA sequence: TGTGCCAGCAGTCAGGGAGGAAGCAATCAGCCCCAGCATTTT. The variable domain in full, with the rest retrieved from reference TRBV28 and TRBJ1-5, is DVKVTQSSRYLVKRTGEKVFLECVQDMDHENMFWYRQDPGLGLRLIYFSYDVKMKEKGDIPEGYSVSREKKERFSLILESASTNQTSMYLCASSQGGSNQPQHFGDGTRLSIL.

The chain is built from TRBV2 and TRBJ1-4, with D perhaps matching TRBD1 (6 bases). Trimming cost V 7 bases and J 5 bases, with 11 bases left between them. CDR1 and CDR2 from the germline V gene are SNHLY and FYNNEI. This CDR3 comprises 13 residues. For the CDR3, the DNA is TGTGCCAGCAAATGGACAGAAAATGAAAAACTGTTTTTT. It codes for CASKWTENEKLFF. Full variable domain (missing parts from reference TRBV2 and TRBJ1-4): EPEVTQTPSHQVTQMGQEVILRCVPISNHLYFYWYRQILGQKVEFLVSFYNNEISEKSEIFDDQFSVERPDGSNFTLKIRSTKLEDSAMYFCASKWTENEKLFFGSGTQLSVL.

V usage is TRBV5-4 and J usage is TRBJ1-1; TRBD1 aligns across 7 bases. This CDR3 is built from 15 residues. J gave up 0 bases and V 5 bases, and 7 bases lay outside the gene matches. CDR1 is SGHNT and CDR2 is YYREEE in the germline V gene (reference sequence). The CDR3 spells CASSSPGQMNTEAFF. The CDR3 DNA sequence: TGTGCCAGCAGTTCTCCGGGACAGATGAACACTGAAGCTTTCTTT.

This clone was recorded only once. CDR3 loop: CASSFQDTQYF. The CDR3 DNA is TGTGCCAGCAGCTTTCAAGATACGCAGTATTTT. V is TRBV5-6 and J is TRBJ2-3; the D is unclear. Germline lookup yields CDR1 SGHDT and CDR2 YYEEEE. This CDR3 has 11 amino acids. V gave up 2 bases and J gave up 5 bases, with 3 bases separating them.

The V gene is TRBV9, the J gene TRBJ2-1; 9 positions match TRBD2. This CDR3 has 16 amino acids. Losses at the gene ends were 1 base for V and 8 bases for J; bases not matched to a gene: 10. Germline V lookup: CDR1 SGDLS, CDR2 YYNGEE. The CDR3 protein is CASSVSPAGGGDEQFF. The CDR3 coding sequence is TGTGCCAGCAGCGTATCCCCCGCGGGAGGGGGGGATGAGCAGTTCTTC.

A few counts support this clone. V gene TRBV7-8 combines with J gene TRBJ2-1; 14 nucleotides agree with TRBD2. Looked up from germline, CDR1 is SGHVS and CDR2 is FQNEAQ. V was clipped by 5 bases and J by 7 bases; unmatched bases: 7. This CDR3 is 16 amino acids long. CDR3 amino acids: CASSTHGLAGGNEQFF. CDR3 DNA sequence: TGTGCCAGCAGCACCCACGGACTAGCGGGAGGTAATGAGCAGTTCTTC.

The rearrangement links TRBV6-6 to TRBJ2-6; 9 nucleotides match TRBD1. Germline trimming cut 5 bases from V and 6 bases from J; bases unmatched to any gene: 5. The CDR3 runs to 15 residues. Germline CDR1 is MNHNY and CDR2 is SVGAGI (reference sequence). In DNA form, the CDR3 reads TGTGCCAGCAGTGGACGACAGGGGGTGGCCAACGTCCTGACTTTC. Amino acids: CASSGRQGVANVLTF.

The CDR3, as DNA: TGTGCCAGCAGCGTGTCCCTGAGTGCCTACAATGAGCAGTTCTTC. As protein: CASSVSLSAYNEQFF. V and J are TRBV9 and TRBJ2-1; D unclear. Trimming stripped 2 bases from V and 2 bases from J, with 11 bases between. From germline, CDR1 is SGDLS and CDR2 YYNGEE. The CDR3 length is 15 residues.